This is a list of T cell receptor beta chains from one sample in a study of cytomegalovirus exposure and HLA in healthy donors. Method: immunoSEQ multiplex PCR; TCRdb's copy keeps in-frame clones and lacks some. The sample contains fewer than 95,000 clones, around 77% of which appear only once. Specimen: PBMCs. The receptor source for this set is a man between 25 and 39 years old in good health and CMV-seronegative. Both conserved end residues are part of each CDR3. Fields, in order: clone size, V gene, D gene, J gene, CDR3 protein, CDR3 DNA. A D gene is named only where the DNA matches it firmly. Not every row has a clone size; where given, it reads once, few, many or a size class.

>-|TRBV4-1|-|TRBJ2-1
CASSHFVTQEREQFF
TGCGCCAGCAGCCATTTTGTAACCCAAGAGAGAGAGCAGTTCTTC
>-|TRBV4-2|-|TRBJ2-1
CASSSILGTEQFF
TGTGCCAGCAGCTCTATACTAGGTACTGAGCAGTTCTTC
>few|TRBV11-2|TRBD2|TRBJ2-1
CASSLDRSGTSLYEQFF
TGTGCCAGCAGCTTAGATAGGTCAGGGACTAGCCTCTATGAGCAGTTCTTC
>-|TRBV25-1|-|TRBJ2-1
CASSEDEDEQFF
TGTGCCAGCAGTGAAGATGAGGATGAGCAGTTCTTC
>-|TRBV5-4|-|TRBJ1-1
CASSLRTGGSTEAFF
TGTGCCAGCAGCTTGCGCACCGGGGGGTCCACTGAAGCTTTCTTT
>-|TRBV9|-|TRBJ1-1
CASSVAGSGMNTEAFF
TGTGCCAGCAGCGTAGCAGGGTCAGGAATGAACACTGAAGCCTTCTTT
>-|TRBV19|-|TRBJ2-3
CASSVGGTVATDTQYF
TGTGCCAGTAGTGTAGGAGGGACAGTCGCCACAGATACGCAGTATTTT
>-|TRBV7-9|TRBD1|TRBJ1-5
CASSLGRGSNQPQHF
TGTGCCAGCAGCTTAGGCAGGGGGTCTAATCAGCCCCAGCATTTT
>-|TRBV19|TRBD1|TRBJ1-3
CASSRPTGGGNTIYF
TGTGCCAGTAGCCGGCCGACAGGGGGCGGAAACACCATATATTTT
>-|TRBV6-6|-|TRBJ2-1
CASSYEGYSYNEQFF
TGTGCCAGCAGTTACGAGGGATACTCCTACAATGAGCAGTTCTTC
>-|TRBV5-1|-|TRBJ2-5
CASSLAGVPGETQYF
TGCGCCAGCAGCCTGGCAGGGGTACCGGGAGAGACCCAGTACTTC
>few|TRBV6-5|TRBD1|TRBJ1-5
CASSYSDRPNQPQHF
TGTGCCAGCAGTTACTCGGACAGGCCAAATCAGCCCCAGCATTTT
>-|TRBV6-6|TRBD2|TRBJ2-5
CASSYRLAGEGETQYF
TGTGCCAGCAGTTACCGATTAGCGGGGGAAGGCGAGACCCAGTACTTC
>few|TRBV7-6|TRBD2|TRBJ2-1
CASSQGTSGHYNEQFF
TGTGCCAGCAGCCAGGGGACTAGCGGACATTACAATGAGCAGTTCTTC
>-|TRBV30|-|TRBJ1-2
CAWSTSLGRGYTF
TGTGCCTGGAGTACAAGCTTAGGGAGAGGCTACACCTTC
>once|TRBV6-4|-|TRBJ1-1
CASSDSSKRAFF
TGTGCCAGCAGTGACTCGAGCAAGAGAGCTTTCTTT
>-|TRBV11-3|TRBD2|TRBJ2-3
CASSLGLADSDTQYF
TGTGCCAGCAGCTTAGGTCTAGCGGATTCAGATACGCAGTATTTT
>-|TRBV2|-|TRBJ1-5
CASRGLPGGRGNQPQHF
TGTGCCAGCAGGGGGCTCCCGGGGGGCCGTGGTAATCAGCCCCAGCATTTT
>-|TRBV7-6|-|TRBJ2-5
CASSLVPGSIETQYF
TGTGCCAGCAGCTTAGTCCCGGGAAGTATAGAGACCCAGTACTTC
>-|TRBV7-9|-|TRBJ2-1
CASSFGGGTYNEQFF
TGTGCCAGCAGCTTCGGGGGAGGCACCTACAATGAGCAGTTCTTC
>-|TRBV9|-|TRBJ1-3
CASTAGRSGNTIYF
TGTGCCAGCACCGCAGGGCGCTCTGGAAACACCATATATTTT
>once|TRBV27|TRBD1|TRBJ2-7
CASSSIFGQGASYEQYF
TGTGCCAGCAGTTCAATTTTCGGACAGGGGGCAAGCTACGAGCAGTACTTC
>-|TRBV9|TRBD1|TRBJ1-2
CASSRRDRRTANYGYTF
TGTGCCAGCAGCAGGAGGGACAGGCGTACAGCTAACTATGGCTACACCTTC
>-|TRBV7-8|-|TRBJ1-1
CASRLLYQGGAEAFF
TGTGCCAGCAGACTCCTATACCAGGGTGGAGCTGAAGCTTTCTTT
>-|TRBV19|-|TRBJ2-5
CASSSWGGETQYF
TGTGCCAGTTCCTCATGGGGCGGAGAGACCCAGTACTTC
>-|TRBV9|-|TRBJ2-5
CASSVGGSRVEETQYF
TGTGCCAGCAGCGTAGGAGGGAGTCGGGTTGAAGAGACCCAGTACTTC
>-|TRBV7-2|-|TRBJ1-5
CASSTRVSQPQHF
TGTGCCAGCAGCACCAGGGTGTCTCAGCCCCAGCATTTT
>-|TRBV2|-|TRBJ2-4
CASSDSGGLDKNIQYF
TGTGCCAGCAGCGACTCAGGAGGGTTGGACAAAAACATTCAGTACTTC